Shown below are 30 T cell receptor beta chains from a single sample sequenced in a study of cytomegalovirus exposure and HLA in healthy donors. It was with 60 Vbeta and 13 Jbeta primers that the PCR ran. Produced via immunoSEQ multiplex PCR; TCRdb's table is partial and in-frame only. The sample lists approximately 160,000 clones; approximately 80% were seen once. Sequenced: PBMCs. These receptors originate from a woman between 35 and 50 years old in good health and CMV-seropositive.

Written as DNA, the CDR3 is TGTGCCAGCAGTGGCCCAGCGGGGTCCGACTACGAGCAGTACTTC. It codes for CASSGPAGSDYEQYF. The V gene is TRBV2, the J gene TRBJ2-7; 7 nucleotides agree with TRBD2. Germline CDR1 SNHLY, CDR2 FYNNEI. V was pared by 4 bases and J by 3 bases, with 9 bases of the junction left unmatched. The CDR3 covers 15 residues.

J is TRBJ2-7 and V is TRBV19; 8 positions agree with TRBD1. Germline V CDR1 and CDR2: LNHDA, SQIVND (reference sequence). The CDR3 spans 13 residues. With V trimmed by 7 bases and J by 6 bases, 8 bases remained unmatched. The CDR3 DNA reads TGTGCCAGTACCCAAGGACAGGGCTCCGAGCAGTACTTC. Translated: CASTQGQGSEQYF.

On this clone itself: One junction end does not reproduce the germline sequence, and a read error may be involved. This sequence joins TRBV5-1 and TRBJ2-2; maybe TRBD2 (5 bases). This CDR3 is 16 amino acids long. Germline-derived CDR1 and CDR2 are SGHRS and YFSETQ. This CDR3 is CASSLPEDVRYGELLF. The CDR3 DNA is TGCGCCAGCAGCTTGCCAGAGGACGTTCGCTACGGGGAGCTGCTTTTT. Complete variable domain (other parts from reference TRBV5-1 and TRBJ2-2): KAGVTQTPRYLIKTRGQQVTLSCSPISGHRSVSWYQQTPGQGLQFLFEYFSETQRNKGNFPGRFSGRQFSNSRSEMNVSTLELGDSALYLCASSLPEDVRYGELLFGEGSRLTVL.

In its sample, this clone was seen a few times. The rearrangement links TRBV4-3 to TRBJ2-5, with D possibly being TRBD1 (7 bases). The CDR3 is 14 residues long. Trimming cost V 6 bases and J 5 bases, with 16 bases left between them. CDR1 is LGHNA, CDR2 YSLEER, per germline. CDR3 in amino acids: CASSSETGRETQYF. The CDR3 coding sequence is TGCGCCAGCAGTTCGGAGACAGGGAGGGAGACCCAGTACTTC.

The chain employs TRBV6-6 and TRBJ1-1; 10 bases are a match to TRBD1. V lost 8 bases, J lost 4 bases, and 4 bases stayed unmatched. Per germline, CDR1 MNHNY and CDR2 SVGAGI (reference sequence). The CDR3 loop spans 13 amino acids. For the CDR3, the DNA is TGTGCCAGCTTAAGACAGGGGGCCACTGAAGCTTTCTTT. Translating gives CASLRQGATEAFF.

J is TRBJ2-7 and V is TRBV4-3; 15 positions agree with TRBD2. This CDR3 comprises 16 residues. Per germline, CDR1 LGHNA and CDR2 YSLEER. V was pared by 3 bases and J by 4 bases, with 4 bases of the junction left unmatched. The CDR3 reads CASSHTGTSGRYEQYF. The DNA for the CDR3 is TGCGCCAGCAGCCATACCGGGACTAGCGGGAGGTACGAGCAGTACTTC.

This clone was recorded once. The chain recombines TRBV7-6 with TRBJ2-4; weak D call: TRBD1 (6 bases). The CDR3 has 14 amino acids. The germline V and J ends were trimmed by 5 bases and 5 bases, with 13 bases remaining between them. Germline values: CDR1 SGHVS, CDR2 FNYEAQ. CDR3 in amino acids: CASSPQTGQNIQYF. CDR3 coding DNA: TGTGCCAGCAGCCCTCAGACAGGTCAAAACATTCAGTACTTC.

The rearrangement uses TRBV23-1 and TRBJ1-2; D remains ambiguous. TRBV23-1 is an open reading frame, and its role is uncertain. V lost 0 bases and J 2 bases, leaving 22 bases between the germline ends. The CDR3 covers 19 residues. In nucleotides, the CDR3 is TGCGCCAGCAGTCAATCGGATGGATTAGAGGAGGATCCAAACTATGGCTACACCTTC. This translates into CASSQSDGLEEDPNYGYTF.

The gene calls are TRBV6-6 and TRBJ1-1; D gene unclear. V lost 6 bases and J 5 bases, leaving 13 bases between the germline ends. In germline, CDR1 is MNHNY, CDR2 SVGAGI (reference sequence). This CDR3 has 13 residues. The CDR3 is CASSQDTRTEAFF. The CDR3 DNA sequence: TGTGCCAGCAGCCAAGATACGCGAACTGAAGCTTTCTTT.

The V and J genes are TRBV11-2 and TRBJ2-5; 10 bases line up with TRBD1. J lost 4 bases, V lost 5 bases, and 7 bases had no gene match. The CDR3 has 15 residues. CDR1 and CDR2 (germline): SGHAT, FQNNGV. DNA for the CDR3: TGTGCCAGCAGCCCGGACAGGGGGACGGGAGAGACCCAGTACTTC. It yields the protein CASSPDRGTGETQYF.

The V call is TRBV28, the J call TRBJ2-7; TRBD1 matches at 10 bases. This CDR3 spans 17 amino acids. Per the germline V gene, CDR1 is MDHEN and CDR2 is SYDVKM. J was trimmed by 4 bases and V by 3 bases; bases with no gene match: 12. In DNA, the CDR3 is TGTGCCAGCAGTTTTACAAAATTGGGACAGGGGTCTTACGAGCAGTACTTC. Encoded protein: CASSFTKLGQGSYEQYF.

V gene TRBV27 combines with J gene TRBJ1-1, with D perhaps TRBD1 (5 bases). Germline V gene lookup returns CDR1 MNHEY and CDR2 SMNVEV (reference sequence). With 5 bases removed from V and 5 bases from J, the gap between germline ends came to 6 bases. CDR3 length equals 11 residues. CDR3 sequence reads: CASSQGTEAFF. The DNA of the CDR3 is TGTGCCAGCAGTCAGGGAACTGAAGCTTTCTTT.

The V and J genes are TRBV19 and TRBJ2-6, with 10 bases aligning to TRBD1. Germline assignment: CDR1 LNHDA and CDR2 SQIVND (reference sequence). The CDR3 spans 19 residues. Germline trimming cut 5 bases from V and 2 bases from J; bases unmatched to any gene: 12. CDR3 loop: CASSSAGQGGPAGANVLTF. CDR3 bases: TGTGCCAGTAGTTCCGCAGGACAGGGGGGTCCTGCTGGGGCCAACGTCCTGACTTTC.

The V gene is TRBV5-4, the J gene TRBJ2-3; the D gene is possibly TRBD1 (6 bases). The V gene lost 7 bases and the J gene lost 2 bases, with 17 bases spanning the gap. From germline, CDR1 is SGHNT and CDR2 YYREEE (reference sequence). This CDR3 contains 15 residues. CDR3 nucleotides: TGTGCCAGCTCGGATCAGGGGCTTTCCACAGATACGCAGTATTTT. It translates to CASSDQGLSTDTQYF.

V usage is TRBV5-1 and J usage is TRBJ2-7, with a possible D match to TRBD2 (6 bases). The CDR3 sequence is 15 residues long. The germline V gene has CDR1 SGHRS and CDR2 YFSETQ. The V end lost 1 base, the J end lost 4 bases, and 15 bases lay between the germline ends. CDR3 bases: TGCGCCAGCAGCTTGTTAGGGGACTCGGCTTACGAGCAGTACTTC. Translating it yields CASSLLGDSAYEQYF.

The chain employs TRBV10-1 and TRBJ2-3, with D possibly TRBD2 on 6 matching bases. CDR3 length: 14 residues. Germline V gene data show CDR1 as WNHNN and CDR2 as SYGVQD (reference sequence). Trimming cost V 1 base and J 4 bases, with 9 bases left between them. CDR3: CASSEFREADTQYF. CDR3 nucleotides: TGCGCCAGCAGTGAGTTCAGGGAGGCAGATACGCAGTATTTT.

This chain uses TRBV7-2 with TRBJ2-1; 8 nucleotides agree with TRBD1. Germline V lookup: CDR1 SGHTA, CDR2 FQGNSA. CDR3 size: 17 residues. V lost 1 base and J lost 0; bases outside the gene matches: 5. CDR3 nucleotide sequence: TGTGCCAGCAGCTTAGGGACAGGGATAAGCTCCTACAATGAGCAGTTCTTC. Its translation: CASSLGTGISSYNEQFF. The variable domain in full, with the rest retrieved from reference TRBV7-2 and TRBJ2-1, is GAGVSQSPSNKVTEKGKDVELRCDPISGHTALYWYRQSLGQGLEFLIYFQGNSAPDKSGLPSDRFSAERTGGSVSTLTIQRTQQEDSAVYLCASSLGTGISSYNEQFFGPGTRLTVL.

The gene calls are TRBV7-2 and TRBJ1-1; D gene unclear. V gave up 0 bases and J gave up 0 bases, with 8 bases separating them. Germline V gives CDR1 SGHTA, CDR2 FQGNSA. This CDR3 has 15 amino acids. CDR3 region: CASSLAGVMNTEAFF. CDR3 coding DNA: TGTGCCAGCAGCTTAGCGGGAGTTATGAACACTGAAGCTTTCTTT.

The chain employs TRBV11-2 and TRBJ2-1; D is perhaps TRBD1 (6 bases). The CDR3 loop spans 15 amino acids. The V end was cut by 6 bases, the J end by 2 bases, with 14 bases between. Germline V gene sequence: CDR1 SGHAT, CDR2 FQNNGV. The CDR3 spells CASRGTGTTYNEQFF. The CDR3 coding sequence is TGTGCCAGCAGAGGTACCGGGACAACCTACAATGAGCAGTTCTTC.

V and J are TRBV18 and TRBJ2-1, with 14 bases lining up with TRBD2. The germline CDR1 and CDR2 sequences are KGHSH and LQKENI. Trimming cost V 3 bases and J 7 bases; bases outside gene matches: 2. The CDR3 runs 15 residues. In DNA, the CDR3 is TGTGCCAGCTCACCGGGACTAGCGGGAGTGAATGAGCAGTTCTTC. This sequence encodes CASSPGLAGVNEQFF.

The CDR3 loop reads CASSATPAYGYTF. As DNA, the CDR3 is TGTGCCAGCAGCGCCACTCCCGCCTATGGCTACACCTTC. The rearrangement links TRBV9 to TRBJ1-2; unclear D gene. V was clipped by 3 bases and J by 4 bases, with 10 bases between them. The germline gives CDR1 SGDLS, CDR2 YYNGEE. The CDR3 is 13 amino acids.

The rearrangement links TRBV6-1 to TRBJ2-1; D is unresolved. The CDR3 covers 15 residues. V was trimmed by 1 base and J by 3 bases, leaving 10 bases between them. From germline, CDR1 is MNHNS and CDR2 SASEGT. In DNA form, the CDR3 reads TGTGCCAGCAGTGAAGGCGCCCCCATCTACAATGAGCAGTTCTTC. Its translation: CASSEGAPIYNEQFF.

The V gene is TRBV19, the J gene TRBJ1-6; D perhaps matches TRBD1 (6 bases). V lost 6 bases and J 3 bases, leaving 9 bases between the germline ends. CDR1 and CDR2 (germline): LNHDA, SQIVND (reference sequence). The CDR3 extends over 14 amino acids. The CDR3 protein is CASRRTDYNSPLHF. Written as DNA, the CDR3 is TGTGCCAGTAGGAGGACAGACTATAATTCACCCCTCCACTTT.

The CDR3 loop is CASGLSGQGERGGNTEAFF. CDR3 bases: TGTGCTAGTGGTTTGTCGGGACAGGGAGAAAGAGGAGGGAACACTGAAGCTTTCTTT. The chain recombines TRBV12-5 with TRBJ1-1; 9 bases are shared with TRBD1. The CDR3 totals 19 residues. Germline V CDR1 and CDR2: LGHNT, FRNRAP. V lost 2 bases to trimming and J lost 1 base; unmatched junction nucleotides: 14.

J is TRBJ2-7 and V is TRBV28; 7 bases are a match to TRBD2. CDR3 length: 16 residues. V lost 5 bases and J lost 0; bases outside the gene matches: 10. Germline lookup yields CDR1 MDHEN and CDR2 SYDVKM. The CDR3 protein is CASSVLGRGFSYEQYF. DNA for the CDR3: TGTGCCAGCAGTGTCCTCGGGCGGGGGTTCTCCTACGAGCAGTACTTC.

V usage is TRBV2 and J usage is TRBJ1-3; 11 bases are a match to TRBD1. The junction had 2 bases not matched to a gene; V was cut back by 8 bases and J by 2 bases. The germline V gene has CDR1 SNHLY and CDR2 FYNNEI. The CDR3 is 14 residues long. CDR3 protein: CASGTGGTGNTIYF. Written as DNA, the CDR3 is TGTGCCAGCGGGACAGGGGGAACTGGAAACACCATATATTTT.

This clone has more than one count but fewer than ten. The chain carries TRBV10-1 and TRBJ2-7; TRBD1 matches at 7 bases. J lost 2 bases, V lost 3 bases, and 4 bases had no gene match. The CDR3 is made up of 14 amino acids. The germline V gene has CDR1 WNHNN and CDR2 SYGVQD (reference sequence). The CDR3 DNA reads as TGCGCCAGCAGTGACCACAGGGGAGCCTACGAGCAGTACTTC. This encodes CASSDHRGAYEQYF.

This clone was recorded only once. The chain couples TRBV5-1 to TRBJ2-7; no clear D gene. Trimming removed 7 bases from V and 0 bases from J, with 14 bases in between. CDR3 length equals 14 residues. Germline V gene lookup returns CDR1 SGHRS and CDR2 YFSETQ. The CDR3 sequence is CASCYSLGSYEQYF. The CDR3 region has the DNA TGCGCCAGCTGCTACAGCCTTGGCTCCTACGAGCAGTACTTC.

The V and J genes are TRBV6-6 and TRBJ1-1, with 7 bases that match TRBD1. Looked up from germline, CDR1 is MNHNY and CDR2 is SVGAGI (reference sequence). This CDR3 is built from 14 residues. Unmatched junction bases numbered 1, after V lost 0 bases and J lost 3 bases. The CDR3 DNA follows: TGTGCCAGCAGTTACTCAGGGGGCGACACTGAAGCTTTCTTT. Protein product: CASSYSGGDTEAFF.

The V call is TRBV19, the J call TRBJ2-4; TRBD1 matches at 9 bases. The CDR3 length is 17 residues. Germline assignment: CDR1 LNHDA and CDR2 SQIVND (reference sequence). V lost 5 bases and J lost 0; bases outside the gene matches: 8. CDR3 loop: CASSQGQGIGAKNIQYF. The CDR3 nucleotides read TGTGCCAGTAGTCAAGGACAGGGGATTGGAGCCAAAAACATTCAGTACTTC.